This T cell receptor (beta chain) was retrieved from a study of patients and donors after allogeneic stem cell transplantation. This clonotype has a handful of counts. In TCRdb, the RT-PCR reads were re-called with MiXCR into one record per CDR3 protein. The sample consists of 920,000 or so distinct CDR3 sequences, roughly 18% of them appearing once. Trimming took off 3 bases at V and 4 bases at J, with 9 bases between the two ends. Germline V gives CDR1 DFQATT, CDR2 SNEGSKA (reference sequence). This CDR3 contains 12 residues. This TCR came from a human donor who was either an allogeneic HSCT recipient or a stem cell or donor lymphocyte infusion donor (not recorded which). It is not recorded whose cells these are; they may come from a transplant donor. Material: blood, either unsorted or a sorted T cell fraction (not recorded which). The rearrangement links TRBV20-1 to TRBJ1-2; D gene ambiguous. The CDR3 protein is CSARIRRYGYTF. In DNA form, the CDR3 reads TGCAGTGCTAGGATCCGGCGCTATGGCTACACCTTC.